Detailed here is one TCR beta chain. Its antigen is unidentified. cDNA serving as the sequencing template came from extracted, reverse transcribed RNA. Clones were sequenced by immunoSEQ multiplex PCR, and TCRdb holds only the in-frame ones, with some missing. The sample yields roughly 150,000 clones, 62% seen once. This sample was taken from a study of CD8+ T cells in alopecia areata. Findings of the study overall: Normal-skin resident alphabeta T cells also appear among scalp sample sequences. Mice showed TCR sharing more clearly than patients did, possibly owing to HLA. Lesional scalp, notably in alopecia totalis/universalis, had clonality above that of normal scalp.

This CDR3 comprises 15 residues. V lost 4 bases and J 5 bases, leaving 15 bases between the germline ends. Germline V gene sequence: CDR1 SGHRS, CDR2 YFSETQ. The chain couples TRBV5-1 to TRBJ2-2, with D unresolved. The receptor comes from a human donor in good health. The sequenced material came from CD8+ T cells sorted from blood. The CDR3 sequence is CASSPYGQGTGELFF. The CDR3 DNA reads TGCGCCAGCAGCCCCTACGGTCAAGGGACCGGGGAGCTGTTTTTT.